This T cell receptor beta chain was obtained from a study of blood T cell repertoires in COVID-19 (dated by TCRdb to about 2020). Context from the whole study: Collaborator samples came from the United States, Italy and Spain and covered acute and convalescent phases of COVID-19. The prospective study material was composed of cDNA or gDNA derived from T cells, B-cell-depleted T cells, or PBMCs. The dataset comprised deeply sampled blood TCRbeta repertoires from subjects exposed to, actively infected with, or recovered from COVID-19. Where available, HLA class I and class II types were obtained from metadata supplied by the sample provider rather than from assay-based typing. The repertoires were released in a freely available public database meant as a resource for research on the immune response to SARS-CoV-2. Nearly every sample came with metadata listing a de-identified subject ID, COVID-19 status, age in years and sex. The samples were drawn from two sources: the first 160 participants of the ongoing ImmuneRACE study, and 1,200 or so subjects contributed by 6 global collaborators. Overall study results and their limits: The quantity of clinical and demographic metadata differed by source and by participant and was supplied without curation.

The immunoSEQ Assay, a bias-controlled multiplex PCR, was used to amplify TCRbeta CDR3 regions from genomic DNA. As for the original processing: Within the assay, amplification of reference gene primers was used to estimate how many nucleated cells each sample contained. To quantify the absolute abundance of each unique TCRbeta CDR3 rearrangement, sequence reads were collapsed and filtered. For each sample, productive Simpson clonality was calculated as the square root of Simpson's diversity index across productive rearrangements. Held by TCRdb, this immuneACCESS table contains in-frame sequences only and omits some clones. Under half of the omission traces to an unresolved V gene where checked; the cause of the rest is unknown. V and J calls and clone size are those listed in that table; D and trimming were worked out from the DNA. In all, the sample holds 200,000 to 250,000 clones, and around 86% of those were seen once. Approximately 6.1% of the sample is held by the ten biggest clonotypes.

About this clone: No cognate antigen has been identified for it. The sample holds no much larger clone one base away, and base qualities are not on file.

Collaborating institutions collected whole blood in K2EDTA tubes following their own protocols. For TCRbeta analysis, collaborator samples were shipped as frozen whole blood, as isolated PBMCs, or as DNA extracted from either sample type. Relative to germline, V is 3 bases shorter and J is 6 bases shorter, with 9 bases between their ends. Spanning cysteine to phenylalanine, the CDR3 consists of 13 amino acids. The retained sequence is limited to the CDR3, 39 bases, with the frame set at the first base. According to the germline V gene (reference sequence), CDR1 reads MNHEY and CDR2 reads SMNVEV. The sequence was obtained from a man aged 80 or over with acute or convalescent COVID-19. The sequencing input was peripheral blood. The rearranged segments are TRBV27 and TRBJ2-1, with the D gene not confidently named. CDR3 sequence: CASSFGLSNEQFF. The DNA sequence is as follows: TGTGCCAGCAGTTTTGGCCTTTCCAATGAGCAGTTCTTC.